One and the same sample provided the 22 T cell receptor beta chains below, sequenced in a study of cytomegalovirus exposure and HLA in healthy donors. The PCR was carried out with 60 Vbeta primers and 13 Jbeta primers. This table comes from immunoSEQ multiplex PCR, and its TCRdb copy is limited to in-frame clones, with some not included. Of 150,000 to 200,000 clones in the sample, less than 80% were seen once. The sequencing sample was made of PBMCs. These receptors all stem from a young woman in good health and CMV-seropositive.

V and J are TRBV7-9 and TRBJ2-3, with D perhaps TRBD1 (5 bases). Trimming stripped 8 bases from V and 0 bases from J, with 12 bases between. Germline V gene data show CDR1 as SEHNR and CDR2 as FQNEAQ (reference sequence). This CDR3 is built from 14 residues. The CDR3 DNA reads as TGTGCCAGCGGCGACAGTCTTAGCACAGATACGCAGTATTTT. Translation gives CASGDSLSTDTQYF.

The V and J genes are TRBV27 and TRBJ2-7, with D possibly matching TRBD2 (6 bases). With 2 bases removed from V and 3 bases from J, the gap between germline ends came to 11 bases. This CDR3 comprises 14 residues. Germline V gene sequence: CDR1 MNHEY, CDR2 SMNVEV (reference sequence). As DNA, the CDR3 is TGTGCCAGCAGTTTACGGCGGGATCGCTACGAGCAGTACTTC. Its translation is CASSLRRDRYEQYF.

This chain links TRBV6-5 with TRBJ2-7; 8 bases are a match to TRBD2. The CDR3 spans 14 residues. The V segment lost 0 bases and the J segment 3 bases; nucleotides outside the gene matches: 1. In germline, CDR1 is MNHEY, CDR2 SVGAGI. Here the CDR3 reads CASSYSSGGYEQYF. CDR3 nucleotides: TGTGCCAGCAGTTACTCGAGCGGGGGCTACGAGCAGTACTTC.

V is TRBV25-1 and J is TRBJ2-1; 7 bases are shared with TRBD1. Germline V gene sequence: CDR1 MGHDK, CDR2 SYGVNS. With 0 bases clipped from V and 7 bases from J, the junction kept 6 bases outside the gene matches. This CDR3 is 15 amino acids long. CDR3 in amino acids: CASSEYETGPNEQFF. The CDR3 nucleotides are TGTGCCAGCAGTGAATATGAGACAGGGCCAAATGAGCAGTTCTTC.

A few counts support this clone. The gene calls are TRBV7-9 and TRBJ2-7; no reliable D call. Between the trimmed V and J ends, which lost 4 bases and 3 bases, there was a span of 4 bases. The CDR3 has 11 residues. Germline lookup yields CDR1 SEHNR and CDR2 FQNEAQ (reference sequence). CDR3 coding DNA: TGTGCCAGCAGCTCCAACTACGAGCAGTACTTC. Its translation is CASSSNYEQYF.

The gene calls are TRBV19 and TRBJ1-6; weak D call: TRBD1 (6 bases). This CDR3 contains 15 residues. Germline V gene data show CDR1 as LNHDA and CDR2 as SQIVND (reference sequence). V dropped 7 bases and J dropped 10 bases, with 20 bases sitting between them. The chain's CDR3 is CASTPAGALWSPLHF. In nucleotides, the CDR3 is TGTGCCAGTACCCCTGCGGGGGCTCTATGGTCACCCCTCCACTTT. The full variable domain, completed using reference TRBV19 and TRBJ1-6, is DGGITQSPKYLFRKEGQNVTLSCEQNLNHDAMYWYRQDPGQGLRLIYYSQIVNDFQKGDIAEGYSVSREKKESFPLTVTSAQKNPTAFYLCASTPAGALWSPLHFGNGTRLTVT.

This chain joins TRBV27 and TRBJ2-1; D unresolved. V gave up 6 bases and J gave up 0 bases, with 9 bases separating them. CDR3 length: 14 residues. Germline V gives CDR1 MNHEY, CDR2 SMNVEV (reference sequence). The CDR3 DNA sequence: TGTGCCAGCAGGATCTTCAGCTCCTACAATGAGCAGTTCTTC. It is translated as CASRIFSSYNEQFF.

This clone turned up a few times. The chain is built from TRBV6-1 and TRBJ2-7; D is unclear. V lost 3 bases to trimming and J lost 4 bases, with 13 bases between them. Germline V CDR1 and CDR2: MNHNS, SASEGT. This CDR3 spans 14 amino acids. CDR3 loop: CASSEAYPGYEQYF. CDR3 bases: TGTGCCAGCAGTGAGGCCTATCCGGGTTACGAGCAGTACTTC.

This clone was counted between two and nine times. The chain recombines TRBV5-6 with TRBJ2-5; D might be TRBD2 (5 bases). The CDR3 length is 18 residues. V gave up 4 bases and J gave up 5 bases, with 27 bases separating them. CDR1 and CDR2 from the germline V gene are SGHDT and YYEEEE. In DNA form, the CDR3 reads TGTGCCAGCAGCGCCCCGGCCGGGGTAGCGAGGTTTCCCGAGACCCAGTACTTC. Translating it yields CASSAPAGVARFPETQYF. The entire variable domain, with the rest obtained from reference TRBV5-6 and TRBJ2-5, is as follows: DAGVTQSPTHLIKTRGQQVTLRCSPKSGHDTVSWYQQALGQGPQFIFQYYEEEERQRGNFPDRFSGHQFPNYSSELNVNALLLGDSALYLCASSAPAGVARFPETQYFGPGTRLLVL.

V usage is TRBV6-5 and J usage is TRBJ1-1; weak D call: TRBD1 (6 bases). The CDR3 is 13 amino acids. The germline V and J ends were trimmed by 2 bases and 6 bases, with 10 bases remaining between them. Germline CDR1 MNHEY, CDR2 SVGAGI. CDR3 amino acids: CASSYAKGAEAFF. CDR3 coding DNA: TGTGCCAGCAGTTACGCCAAGGGGGCTGAAGCTTTCTTT.

This chain links TRBV20-1 with TRBJ1-1; a weak D match, TRBD1 (5 bases). Germline V gene sequence: CDR1 DFQATT, CDR2 SNEGSKA (reference sequence). This CDR3 region has 11 residues. CDR3 DNA sequence: TGCCTTTCGACAGACCACACTGAAGCTTTCTTT. Protein product: CLSTDHTEAFF.

The chain joins TRBV9 to TRBJ2-5, with TRBD2 matching over 7 bases. V dropped 4 bases and J dropped 0; count of bases not matched to a gene: 6. Germline CDR1 and CDR2: SGDLS and YYNGEE. CDR3 length: 15 amino acids. The CDR3 spells CASSPGGRHQETQYF. For the CDR3, the DNA is TGTGCCAGCAGCCCCGGGGGGAGACACCAAGAGACCCAGTACTTC.

V gene TRBV6-5 combines with J gene TRBJ1-2, with TRBD1 identical over 12 bases. CDR3 length equals 14 residues. Germline CDR1 MNHEY, CDR2 SVGAGI. V shed 6 bases, J shed 2 bases, and the junction held 1 base outside the gene matches. For the CDR3, the DNA is TGTGCCAGCAGGGGACAGGGGGCGAACTATGGCTACACCTTC. Translated: CASRGQGANYGYTF.

The chain uses TRBV30 and TRBJ2-3, with TRBD1 matching over 7 bases. With 3 bases clipped from V and 5 bases from J, the junction kept 8 bases outside the gene matches. Per germline, CDR1 GTSNPN and CDR2 SVGIG (reference sequence). The CDR3 runs 14 residues. CDR3 DNA: TGTGCCTGGAGCGTCAAGAACAGGGGAGATACGCAGTATTTT. Its protein is CAWSVKNRGDTQYF.

The J gene is TRBJ2-2, the V gene TRBV7-8; D is unresolved. The CDR3 has 17 amino acids. Trimming pared 4 bases from V and 0 bases from J, leaving 15 bases between. The germline gives CDR1 SGHVS, CDR2 FQNEAQ. CDR3 loop: CASSSGGGFSNTGELFF. The DNA for the CDR3 is TGTGCCAGCAGCTCCGGCGGTGGATTTTCGAACACCGGGGAGCTGTTTTTT. Using reference TRBV7-8 and TRBJ2-2 for the parts outside the CDR3, the full variable domain is GAGVSQSPRYKVAKRGQDVALRCDPISGHVSLFWYQQALGQGPEFLTYFQNEAQLDKSGLPSDRFFAERPEGSVSTLKIQRTQQEDSAVYLCASSSGGGFSNTGELFFGEGSRLTVL.

This sequence joins TRBV7-9 and TRBJ1-2; D is possibly TRBD1 (5 bases). Per germline, CDR1 SEHNR and CDR2 FQNEAQ (reference sequence). The V gene lost 1 base and the J gene lost 5 bases, with 14 bases spanning the gap. CDR3 length: 15 residues. The CDR3 bases are TGTGCCAGCAGCTTAGTCGAGGACACTCTTTATGGCTACACCTTC. It codes for CASSLVEDTLYGYTF.

CDR3 in DNA: TGTGCCAGCAGCTCCATAAGACAGTCCACCGGGGAGCTGTTTTTT. It encodes CASSSIRQSTGELFF. The chain couples TRBV7-8 to TRBJ2-2; D is possibly TRBD1 (5 bases). Germline V gene lookup returns CDR1 SGHVS and CDR2 FQNEAQ. V was cut by 4 bases and J by 4 bases, with 13 bases left in between. The CDR3 length is 15 residues.

The V call is TRBV19, the J call TRBJ1-3; D is undetermined. Deletions cut 1 base from V and 0 bases from J, with 7 bases between. CDR1 is LNHDA, CDR2 SQIVND, per germline (reference sequence). The CDR3 is 15 amino acids. The CDR3 bases are TGTGCCAGTAGTATAGTAGGGAGCTCTGGAAACACCATATATTTT. Its translation is CASSIVGSSGNTIYF.

V is TRBV4-3 and J is TRBJ2-1; 13 bases match TRBD2. V trimming: 2 bases; J trimming: 13 bases; junction bases outside the gene matches: 11. The CDR3 loop spans 16 amino acids. Germline V gives CDR1 LGHNA, CDR2 YSLEER. The DNA for the CDR3 is TGCGCCAGCAGCCAATCCGGGACTAGCGGGACTAAAATACAGTTCTTC. Its protein is CASSQSGTSGTKIQFF.

The chain is built from TRBV7-6 and TRBJ1-6, with TRBD1 as a possible D gene (6 bases). Trimming pared 1 base from V and 0 bases from J, leaving 10 bases between. The germline V gene has CDR1 SGHVS and CDR2 FNYEAQ. This CDR3 region has 17 residues. The CDR3: CASSLEAGDSYNSPLHF. The CDR3 DNA reads as TGTGCCAGCAGCTTAGAGGCAGGGGACTCCTATAATTCACCCCTCCACTTT.

This chain joins TRBV10-3 and TRBJ2-3; D is perhaps TRBD2 (6 bases). Germline loops: CDR1 ENHRY, CDR2 SYGVKD. The V end was cut by 3 bases, the J end by 5 bases, with 15 bases between. The CDR3 extends over 15 amino acids. CDR3: CAISESGREVDTQYF. The CDR3 coding sequence is TGTGCCATCAGTGAATCTGGCAGGGAGGTAGATACGCAGTATTTT.

The chain uses TRBV20-1 and TRBJ1-1; D remains ambiguous. This CDR3 has 11 amino acids. The germline V gene has CDR1 DFQATT and CDR2 SNEGSKA (reference sequence). V shed 6 bases and J shed 11 bases, with 16 bases lying between them. The CDR3 sequence is CSATVGDGAFF. As DNA, the CDR3 is TGCAGTGCCACGGTTGGAGATGGGGCTTTCTTT.